This TCR beta chain was sequenced for a study of cytomegalovirus exposure and HLA in healthy donors. Study-level points and caveats: In a later analysis, V- and J-gene trimming of beta chains associated with a DCLRE1C missense variant, replicated independently. Indistinguishable V segments such as TRBV6-2 and TRBV6-3 were excluded.

Trimming removed 5 bases at V and 2 bases at J, with 5 bases between. In germline, CDR1 is SGHNT, CDR2 YENEEA. This CDR3 region has 12 residues. Turning to this clone: Its specificity is not known.

The primer mix had 60 Vbeta and 13 Jbeta primers. Sequencing used immunoSEQ multiplex PCR; TCRdb keeps in-frame clones, though not all of them. The sample carries about 160,000 clones, roughly 80% recorded once. The rearrangement links TRBV11-3 to TRBJ2-3, with no clear D. Sequenced sample: PBMCs. This receptor was identified in a man aged 40-50 years in good health and CMV-seronegative. CDR3 sequence (DNA): TGTGCCAGCAGCGCGTCCACAGATACGCAGTATTTT. This translates into CASSASTDTQYF.